The clone carrying this T cell receptor beta chain showed up just a few times. The data derive from a study of identical twins. The length of the CDR3 is 14 residues. The V segment lost 0 bases and the J segment 4 bases; nucleotides outside the gene matches: 3. CDR1 and CDR2 from the germline V gene are DFQATT and SNEGSKA (reference sequence). TCRdb reanalysed the 5' RACE reads using MiXCR and keeps one entry per CDR3 protein. The sample consists of about 520,000 distinct CDR3 sequences, 22% of them appearing once. This sample was shared with a second study, whose subject was T cells expressing NK-cell markers. That work states: Once again these clonotypes came out on top in the CD3+CD56-NKG2C+ fraction of several donors. It remained uncertain whether the expanded NKG2C+ T cell clones were specific for HCMV antigens.

The rearrangement uses TRBV20-1 and TRBJ1-5, with 7 bases that match TRBD1. The material sequenced was CD4+ T cells sorted from blood. The origin of this receptor is a young woman in good health. The CDR3 region is CSARDRQGNQPQHF. CDR3 sequence (DNA): TGCAGTGCTAGAGATCGACAGGGAAATCAGCCCCAGCATTTT.